This TCR beta chain appears in the sequencing data of a study of blood T cell repertoires in COVID-19. Original analysis: Reference gene primers were amplified, and this amplification served to estimate nucleated cell counts. Assay: immunoSEQ multiplex PCR; the TCRdb copy retains only in-frame clones and omits some. V and J calls and clone size are copied from that table; D and trimming were computed from the DNA. The sample includes roughly 84,000 clones, about 71% of them seen just once. CDR1 is SGHRS and CDR2 is YFSETQ in the germline V gene. The V end was cut by 3 bases, the J end by 8 bases, with 17 bases between. The CDR3 extends over 14 amino acids.

This receptor was identified in a woman aged 45-60 years with acute or convalescent COVID-19. The sequencing sample was made of peripheral blood. The V gene is TRBV5-1, the J gene TRBJ1-2, with TRBD1 as a possible D gene (5 bases). The CDR3 here is CASSSGEGNEGYTF. The CDR3 DNA reads as TGCGCCAGCAGCTCGGGGGAAGGAAATGAGGGCTACACCTTC.